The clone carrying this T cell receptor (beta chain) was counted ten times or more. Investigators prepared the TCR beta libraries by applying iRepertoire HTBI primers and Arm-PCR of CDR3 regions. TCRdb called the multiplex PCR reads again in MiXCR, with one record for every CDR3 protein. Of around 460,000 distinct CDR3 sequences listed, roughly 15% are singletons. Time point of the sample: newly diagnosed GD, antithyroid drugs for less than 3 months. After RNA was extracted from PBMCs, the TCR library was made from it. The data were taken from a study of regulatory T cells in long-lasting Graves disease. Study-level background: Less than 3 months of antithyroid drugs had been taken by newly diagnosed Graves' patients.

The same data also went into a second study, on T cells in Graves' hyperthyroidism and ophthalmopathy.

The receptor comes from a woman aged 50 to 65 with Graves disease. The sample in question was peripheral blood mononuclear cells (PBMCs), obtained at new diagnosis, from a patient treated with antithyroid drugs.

The CDR3 loop reads CASSLSSGAGEELFF. CDR3 coding DNA: TGCGCCAGCAGCTTGTCTTCTGGAGCCGGCGAGGAACTGTTTTTT. The chain couples TRBV5-1 to TRBJ1-4; no definite D call. CDR3 size: 15 residues. Germline CDR1 SGHRS, CDR2 YFSETQ. The V end was cut by 1 base, the J end by 12 bases, with 19 bases between.